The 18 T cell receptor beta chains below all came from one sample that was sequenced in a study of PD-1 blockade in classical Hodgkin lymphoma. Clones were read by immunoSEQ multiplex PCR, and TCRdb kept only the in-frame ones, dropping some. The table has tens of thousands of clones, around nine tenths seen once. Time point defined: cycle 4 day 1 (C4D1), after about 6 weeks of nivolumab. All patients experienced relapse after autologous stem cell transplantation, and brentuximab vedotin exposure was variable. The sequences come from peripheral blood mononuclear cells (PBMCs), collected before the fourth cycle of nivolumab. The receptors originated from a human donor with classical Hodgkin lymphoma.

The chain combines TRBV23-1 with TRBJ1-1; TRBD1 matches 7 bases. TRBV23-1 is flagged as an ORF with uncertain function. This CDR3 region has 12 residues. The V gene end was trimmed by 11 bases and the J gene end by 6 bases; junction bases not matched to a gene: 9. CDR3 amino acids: CAGRGRWAEAFF. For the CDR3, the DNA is TGCGCCGGAAGGGGGCGCTGGGCTGAAGCTTTCTTT.

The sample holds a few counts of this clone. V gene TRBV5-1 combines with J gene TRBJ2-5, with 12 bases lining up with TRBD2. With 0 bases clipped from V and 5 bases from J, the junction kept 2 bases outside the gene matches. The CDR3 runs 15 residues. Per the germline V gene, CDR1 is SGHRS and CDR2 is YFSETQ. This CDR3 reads CASSLELAGGETQYF. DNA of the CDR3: TGCGCCAGCAGCTTGGAACTAGCGGGGGGCGAGACCCAGTACTTC. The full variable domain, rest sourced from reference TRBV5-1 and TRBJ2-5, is KAGVTQTPRYLIKTRGQQVTLSCSPISGHRSVSWYQQTPGQGLQFLFEYFSETQRNKGNFPGRFSGRQFSNSRSEMNVSTLELGDSALYLCASSLELAGGETQYFGPGTRLLVL.

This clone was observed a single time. The CDR3 sequence is CASSVEGATFFEQFF. As DNA, the CDR3 is TGTGCCAGCAGCGTAGAGGGGGCCACCTTTTTTGAGCAGTTCTTC. J is TRBJ2-1 and V is TRBV9; 7 nucleotides agree with TRBD1. V lost 0 bases to trimming and J lost 9 bases; unmatched junction nucleotides: 9. CDR3 length: 15 amino acids. The V gene's germline CDR1 is SGDLS and CDR2 YYNGEE.

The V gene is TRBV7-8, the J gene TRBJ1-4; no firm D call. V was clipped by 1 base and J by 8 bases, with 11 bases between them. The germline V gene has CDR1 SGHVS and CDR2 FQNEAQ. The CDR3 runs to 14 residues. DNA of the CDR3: TGTGCCAGCAGCTTAGTGGGAGGGTACGAAAAACTGTTTTTT. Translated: CASSLVGGYEKLFF.

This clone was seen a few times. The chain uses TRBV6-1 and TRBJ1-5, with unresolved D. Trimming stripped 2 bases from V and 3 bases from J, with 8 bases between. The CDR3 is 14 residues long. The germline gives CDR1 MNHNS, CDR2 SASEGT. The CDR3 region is CASSEKGVNQPQHF. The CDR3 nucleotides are TGTGCCAGCAGTGAAAAGGGCGTCAATCAGCCCCAGCATTTT.

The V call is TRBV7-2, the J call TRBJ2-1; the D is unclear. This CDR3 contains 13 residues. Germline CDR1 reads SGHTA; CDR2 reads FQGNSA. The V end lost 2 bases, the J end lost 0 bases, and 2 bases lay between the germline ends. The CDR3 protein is CASSLISYNEQFF. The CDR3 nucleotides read TGTGCCAGCAGCTTAATCTCCTACAATGAGCAGTTCTTC.

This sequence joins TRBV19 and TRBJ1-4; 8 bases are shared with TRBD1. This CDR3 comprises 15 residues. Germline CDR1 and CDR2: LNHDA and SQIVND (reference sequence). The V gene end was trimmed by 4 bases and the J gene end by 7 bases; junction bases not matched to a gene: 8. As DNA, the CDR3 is TGTGCCAGTAGTACTTGGACAGGGAGGAGTGAAAAACTGTTTTTT. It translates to CASSTWTGRSEKLFF. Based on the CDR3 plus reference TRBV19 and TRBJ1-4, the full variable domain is DGGITQSPKYLFRKEGQNVTLSCEQNLNHDAMYWYRQDPGQGLRLIYYSQIVNDFQKGDIAEGYSVSREKKESFPLTVTSAQKNPTAFYLCASSTWTGRSEKLFFGSGTQLSVL.

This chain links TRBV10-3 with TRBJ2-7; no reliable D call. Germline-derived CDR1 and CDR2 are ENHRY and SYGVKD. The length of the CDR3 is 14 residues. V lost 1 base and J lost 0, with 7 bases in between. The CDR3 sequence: CAISELKSSYEQYF. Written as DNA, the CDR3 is TGTGCCATCAGTGAGTTAAAGAGCTCCTACGAGCAGTACTTC.

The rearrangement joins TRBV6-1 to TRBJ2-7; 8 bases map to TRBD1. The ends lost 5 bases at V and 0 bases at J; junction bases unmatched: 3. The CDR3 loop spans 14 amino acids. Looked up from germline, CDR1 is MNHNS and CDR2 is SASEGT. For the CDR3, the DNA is TGTGCCAGCAGTAGGGACAGGTTCTCCTACGAGCAGTACTTC. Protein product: CASSRDRFSYEQYF.

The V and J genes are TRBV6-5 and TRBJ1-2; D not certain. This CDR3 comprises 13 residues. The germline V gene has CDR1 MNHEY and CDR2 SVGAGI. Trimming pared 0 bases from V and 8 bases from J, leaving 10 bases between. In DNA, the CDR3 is TGTGCCAGCAGTTACTCTAGGGCGGGCGGCTACACCTTC. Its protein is CASSYSRAGGYTF.

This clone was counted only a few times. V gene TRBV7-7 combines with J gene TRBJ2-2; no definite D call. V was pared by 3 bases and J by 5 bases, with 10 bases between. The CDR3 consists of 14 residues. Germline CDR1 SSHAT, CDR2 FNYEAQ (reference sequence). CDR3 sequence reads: CASSLSLITGELFF. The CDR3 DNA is TGTGCCAGCAGCTTGTCGTTGATTACCGGGGAGCTGTTTTTT.

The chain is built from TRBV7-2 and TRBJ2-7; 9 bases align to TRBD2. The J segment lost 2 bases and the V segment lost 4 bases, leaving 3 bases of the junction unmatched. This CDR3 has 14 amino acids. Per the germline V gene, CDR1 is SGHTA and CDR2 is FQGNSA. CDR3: CASSWGLATYEQYF. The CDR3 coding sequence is TGTGCCAGCAGCTGGGGACTAGCTACCTACGAGCAGTACTTC.

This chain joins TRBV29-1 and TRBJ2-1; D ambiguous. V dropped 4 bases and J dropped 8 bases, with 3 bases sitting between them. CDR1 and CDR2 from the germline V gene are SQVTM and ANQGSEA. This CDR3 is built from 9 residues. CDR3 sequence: CSVAHEQFF. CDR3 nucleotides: TGCAGCGTTGCACATGAGCAGTTCTTC.

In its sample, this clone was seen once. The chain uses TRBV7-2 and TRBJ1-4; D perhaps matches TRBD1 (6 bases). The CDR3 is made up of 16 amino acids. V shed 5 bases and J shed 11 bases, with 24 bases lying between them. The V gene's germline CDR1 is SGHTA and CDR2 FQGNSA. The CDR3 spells CASSNTPENRVLKLFF. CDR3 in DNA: TGTGCCAGCAGCAACACCCCCGAGAACAGGGTTTTGAAACTGTTTTTT.

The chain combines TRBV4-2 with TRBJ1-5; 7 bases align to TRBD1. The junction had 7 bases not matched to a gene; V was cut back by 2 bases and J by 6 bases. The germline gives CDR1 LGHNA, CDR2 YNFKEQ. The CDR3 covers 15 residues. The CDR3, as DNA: TGTGCCAGCAGCCAACGGGACAGCCCGACTCAGCCCCAGCATTTT. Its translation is CASSQRDSPTQPQHF.

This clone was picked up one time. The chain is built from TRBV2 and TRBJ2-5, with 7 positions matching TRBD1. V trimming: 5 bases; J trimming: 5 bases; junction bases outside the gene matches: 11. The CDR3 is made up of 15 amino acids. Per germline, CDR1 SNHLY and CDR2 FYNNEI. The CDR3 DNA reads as TGTGCCAGCAGTTTTAGGGGGCGCGATGGGGAGACCCAGTACTTC. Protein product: CASSFRGRDGETQYF.

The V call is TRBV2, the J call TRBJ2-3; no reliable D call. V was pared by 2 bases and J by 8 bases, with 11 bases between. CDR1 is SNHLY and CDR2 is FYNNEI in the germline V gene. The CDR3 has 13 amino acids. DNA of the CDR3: TGTGCCAGCAGTGAACGGGCCCTCGGTACGCAGTATTTT. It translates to CASSERALGTQYF.

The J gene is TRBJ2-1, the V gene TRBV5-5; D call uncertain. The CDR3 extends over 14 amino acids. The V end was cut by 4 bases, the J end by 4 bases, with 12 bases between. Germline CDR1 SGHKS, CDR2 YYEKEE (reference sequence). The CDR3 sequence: CASSPPVGYNEQFF. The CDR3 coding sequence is TGTGCCAGCAGCCCCCCTGTGGGGTACAATGAGCAGTTCTTC.